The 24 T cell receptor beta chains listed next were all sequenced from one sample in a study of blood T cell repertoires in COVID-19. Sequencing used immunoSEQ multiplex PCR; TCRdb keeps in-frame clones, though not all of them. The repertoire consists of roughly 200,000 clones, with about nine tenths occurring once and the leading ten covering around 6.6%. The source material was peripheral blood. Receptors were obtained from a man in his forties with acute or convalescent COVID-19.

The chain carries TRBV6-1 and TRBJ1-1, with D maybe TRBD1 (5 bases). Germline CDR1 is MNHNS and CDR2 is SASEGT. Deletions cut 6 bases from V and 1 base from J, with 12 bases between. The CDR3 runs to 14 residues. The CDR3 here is CASRAGRKNTEAFF. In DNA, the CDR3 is TGTGCCAGCAGGGCGGGACGGAAGAACACTGAAGCTTTCTTT.

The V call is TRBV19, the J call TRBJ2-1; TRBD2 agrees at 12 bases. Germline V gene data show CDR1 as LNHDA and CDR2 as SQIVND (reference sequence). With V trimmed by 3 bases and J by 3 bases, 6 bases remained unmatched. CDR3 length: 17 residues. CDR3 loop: CASSIGLAGPLYNEQFF. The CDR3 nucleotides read TGTGCCAGTAGTATCGGACTAGCGGGGCCCCTCTACAATGAGCAGTTCTTC.

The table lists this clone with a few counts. The CDR3 DNA follows: TGCAGTGCTAGTATAACGGGGGGATGGACTGAAGCTTTCTTT. It codes for CSASITGGWTEAFF. The chain is built from TRBV20-1 and TRBJ1-1; TRBD1 might be the D (5 bases). Germline assignment: CDR1 DFQATT and CDR2 SNEGSKA (reference sequence). This CDR3 spans 14 amino acids. V shed 3 bases and J shed 5 bases, with 16 bases lying between them.

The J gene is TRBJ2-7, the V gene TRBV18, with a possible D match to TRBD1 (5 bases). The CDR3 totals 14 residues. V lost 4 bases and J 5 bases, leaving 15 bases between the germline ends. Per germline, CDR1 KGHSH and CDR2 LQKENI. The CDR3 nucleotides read TGTGCCAGCTCACGATACGACCAGGGTAACGAGCAGTACTTC. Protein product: CASSRYDQGNEQYF.

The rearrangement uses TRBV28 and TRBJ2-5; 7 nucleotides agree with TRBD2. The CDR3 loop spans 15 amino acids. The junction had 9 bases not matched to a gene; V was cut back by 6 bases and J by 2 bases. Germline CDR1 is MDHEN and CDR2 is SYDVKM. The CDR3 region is CASSRRPGGQETQYF. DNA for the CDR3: TGTGCCAGCAGCCGAAGACCCGGGGGGCAAGAGACCCAGTACTTC.

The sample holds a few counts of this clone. The CDR3 nucleotides are TGTGCCAGCAATCTACAGAGAAACACTGAAGCTTTCTTT. The encoded protein is CASNLQRNTEAFF. The chain uses TRBV12-3 or TRBV12-4 and TRBJ1-1; unclear D gene. The CDR3 totals 13 residues. Trimming pared 7 bases from V and 2 bases from J, leaving 11 bases between.

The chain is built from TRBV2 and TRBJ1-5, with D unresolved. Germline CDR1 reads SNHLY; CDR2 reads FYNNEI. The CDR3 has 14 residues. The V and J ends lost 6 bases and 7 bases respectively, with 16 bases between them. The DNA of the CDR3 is TGTGCCAGCAGCGTCGACGGCCGGGGACAGCCCCAGCATTTT. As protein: CASSVDGRGQPQHF.

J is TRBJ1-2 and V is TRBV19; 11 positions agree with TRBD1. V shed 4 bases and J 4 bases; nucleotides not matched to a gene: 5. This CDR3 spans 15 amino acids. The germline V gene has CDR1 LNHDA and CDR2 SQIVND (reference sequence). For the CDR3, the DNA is TGTGCCAGTAGTAAAGGACAGGGGGCCTTCTATGGCTACACCTTC. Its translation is CASSKGQGAFYGYTF. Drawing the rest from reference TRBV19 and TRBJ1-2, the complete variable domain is DGGITQSPKYLFRKEGQNVTLSCEQNLNHDAMYWYRQDPGQGLRLIYYSQIVNDFQKGDIAEGYSVSREKKESFPLTVTSAQKNPTAFYLCASSKGQGAFYGYTFGSGTRLTVV.

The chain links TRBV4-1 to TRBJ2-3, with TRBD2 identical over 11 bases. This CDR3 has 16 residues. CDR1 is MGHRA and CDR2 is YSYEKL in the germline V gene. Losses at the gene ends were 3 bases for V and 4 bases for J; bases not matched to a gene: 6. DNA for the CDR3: TGCGCCAGCAGCCAGCCTACTAGCGGGGGACCAGATACGCAGTATTTT. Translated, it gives CASSQPTSGGPDTQYF.

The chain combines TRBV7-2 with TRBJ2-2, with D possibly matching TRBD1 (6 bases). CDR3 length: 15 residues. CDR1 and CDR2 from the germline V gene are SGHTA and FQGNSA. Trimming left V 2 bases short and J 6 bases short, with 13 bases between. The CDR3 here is CASSLRTGLAGELFF. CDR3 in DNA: TGTGCCAGCAGCTTAAGAACAGGGTTGGCCGGGGAGCTGTTTTTT.

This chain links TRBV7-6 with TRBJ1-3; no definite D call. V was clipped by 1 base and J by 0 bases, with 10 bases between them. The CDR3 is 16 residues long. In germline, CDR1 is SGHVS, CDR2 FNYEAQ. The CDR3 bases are TGTGCCAGCAGCTTAGTCGCAGATCCCTCTGGAAACACCATATATTTT. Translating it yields CASSLVADPSGNTIYF.

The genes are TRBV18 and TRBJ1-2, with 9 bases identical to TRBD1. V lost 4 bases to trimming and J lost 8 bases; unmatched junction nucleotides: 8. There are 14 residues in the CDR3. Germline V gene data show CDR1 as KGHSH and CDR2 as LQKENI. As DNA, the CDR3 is TGTGCCAGCTCACAAAACAGGGGGCTGGGAGGCTACACCTTC. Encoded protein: CASSQNRGLGGYTF.

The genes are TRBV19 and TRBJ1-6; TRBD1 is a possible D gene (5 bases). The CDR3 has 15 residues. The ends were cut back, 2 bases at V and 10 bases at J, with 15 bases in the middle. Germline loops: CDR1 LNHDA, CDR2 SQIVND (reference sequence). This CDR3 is CASSIPSAGQSPLHF. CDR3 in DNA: TGTGCCAGTAGTATACCATCCGCAGGGCAGTCACCCCTCCACTTT.

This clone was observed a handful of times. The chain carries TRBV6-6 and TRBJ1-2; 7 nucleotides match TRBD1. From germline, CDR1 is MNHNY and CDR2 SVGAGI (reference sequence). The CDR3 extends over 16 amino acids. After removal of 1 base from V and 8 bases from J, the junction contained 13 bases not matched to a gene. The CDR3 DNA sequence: TGTGCCAGCAGTTACTTGAATCGACAGGGATTCGTCGGCTACACCTTC. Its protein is CASSYLNRQGFVGYTF.

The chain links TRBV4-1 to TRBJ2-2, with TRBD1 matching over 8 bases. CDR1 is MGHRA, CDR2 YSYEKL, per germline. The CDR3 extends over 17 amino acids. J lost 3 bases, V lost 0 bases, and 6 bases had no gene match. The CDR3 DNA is TGCGCCAGCAGCCAAGATGGGGGACAGGCGTACACCGGGGAGCTGTTTTTT. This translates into CASSQDGGQAYTGELFF.

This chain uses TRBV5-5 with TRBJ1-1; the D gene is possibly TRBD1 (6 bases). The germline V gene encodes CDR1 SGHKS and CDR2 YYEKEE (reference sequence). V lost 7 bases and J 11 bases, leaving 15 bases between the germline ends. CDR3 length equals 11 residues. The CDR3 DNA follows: TGTGCCAGCTCCATGGGGGCGCCGGCTTTCTTT. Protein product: CASSMGAPAFF. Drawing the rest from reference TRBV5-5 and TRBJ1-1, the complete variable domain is DAGVTQSPTHLIKTRGQQVTLRCSPISGHKSVSWYQQVLGQGPQFIFQYYEKEERGRGNFPDRFSARQFPNYSSELNVNALLLGDSALYLCASSMGAPAFFGQGTRLTVV.

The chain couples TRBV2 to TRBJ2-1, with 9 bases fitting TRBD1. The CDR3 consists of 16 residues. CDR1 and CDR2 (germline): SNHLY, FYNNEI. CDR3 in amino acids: CAGEGAQGARNNEQFF. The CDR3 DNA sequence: TGTGCAGGCGAAGGGGCACAGGGGGCTCGAAACAATGAGCAGTTCTTC.

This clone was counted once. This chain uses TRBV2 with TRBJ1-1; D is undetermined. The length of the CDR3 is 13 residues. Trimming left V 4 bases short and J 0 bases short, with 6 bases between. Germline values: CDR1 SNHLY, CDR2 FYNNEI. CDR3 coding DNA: TGTGCCAGCAGTGGGCGGTTGAACACTGAAGCTTTCTTT. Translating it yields CASSGRLNTEAFF. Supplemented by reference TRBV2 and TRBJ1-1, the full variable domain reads EPEVTQTPSHQVTQMGQEVILRCVPISNHLYFYWYRQILGQKVEFLVSFYNNEISEKSEIFDDQFSVERPDGSNFTLKIRSTKLEDSAMYFCASSGRLNTEAFFGQGTRLTVV.

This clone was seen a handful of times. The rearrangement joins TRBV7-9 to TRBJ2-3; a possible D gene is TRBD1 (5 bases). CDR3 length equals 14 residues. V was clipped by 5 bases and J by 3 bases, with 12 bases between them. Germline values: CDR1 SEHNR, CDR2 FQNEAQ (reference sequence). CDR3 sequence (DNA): TGTGCCAGCAGCGACCGACAGAGTACAGATACGCAGTATTTT. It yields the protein CASSDRQSTDTQYF.

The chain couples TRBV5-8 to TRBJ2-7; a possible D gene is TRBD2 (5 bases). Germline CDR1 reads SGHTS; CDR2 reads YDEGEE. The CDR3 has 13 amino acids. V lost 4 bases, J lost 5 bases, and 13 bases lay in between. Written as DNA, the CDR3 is TGTGCCAGCAGCCCGTCCGGGGTCGACGAGCAGTACTTC. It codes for CASSPSGVDEQYF. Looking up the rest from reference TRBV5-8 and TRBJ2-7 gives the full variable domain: EAGVTQSPTHLIKTRGQQATLRCSPISGHTSVYWYQQALGLGLQFLLWYDEGEERNRGNFPPRFSGRQFPNYSSELNVNALELEDSALYLCASSPSGVDEQYFGPGTRLTVT.

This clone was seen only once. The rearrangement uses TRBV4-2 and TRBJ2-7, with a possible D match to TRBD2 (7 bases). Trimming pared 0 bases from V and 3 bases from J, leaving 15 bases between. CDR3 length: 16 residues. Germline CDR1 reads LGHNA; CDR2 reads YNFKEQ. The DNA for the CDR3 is TGTGCCAGCAGCCAAGATATGGGGGGGCCTCGCTACGAGCAGTACTTC. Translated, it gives CASSQDMGGPRYEQYF.

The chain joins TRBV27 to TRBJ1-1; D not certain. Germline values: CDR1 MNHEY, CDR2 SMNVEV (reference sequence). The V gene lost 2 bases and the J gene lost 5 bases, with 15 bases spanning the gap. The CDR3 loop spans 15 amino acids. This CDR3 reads CASSLIRRVGTEAFF. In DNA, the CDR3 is TGTGCCAGCAGTTTAATACGACGGGTTGGAACTGAAGCTTTCTTT.

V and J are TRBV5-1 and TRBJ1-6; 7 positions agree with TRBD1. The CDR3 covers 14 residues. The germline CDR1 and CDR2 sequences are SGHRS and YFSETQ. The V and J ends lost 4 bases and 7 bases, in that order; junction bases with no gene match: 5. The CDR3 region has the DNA TGCGCCAGCAGCCCCGGGACAGTCAATTCACCCCTCCACTTT. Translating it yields CASSPGTVNSPLHF.

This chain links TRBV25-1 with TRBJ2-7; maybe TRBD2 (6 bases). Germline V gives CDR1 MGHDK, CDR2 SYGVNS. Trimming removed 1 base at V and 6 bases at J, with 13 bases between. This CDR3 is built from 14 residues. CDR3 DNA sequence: TGTGCCAGCAGTGAATTCTGGGACTCCCTCGAGCAGTACTTC. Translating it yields CASSEFWDSLEQYF.